The entry below gives a single T cell receptor beta chain sequence along with its context. Allocation to cohorts depended on clinical history reported by the participants. Libraries were prepared by immunoSEQ multiplex PCR; TCRdb keeps only in-frame clonotypes and omits some of them. This table holds more than 300,000 clones, roughly 90% found once. This entry is derived from a study of blood T cell repertoires in COVID-19. Study summary: Samples representing acute and convalescent COVID-19 were sourced from the United States, Italy and Spain. In each case, the material was cDNA or gDNA derived from T cells, B-cell-depleted T cells, or PBMCs.

This CDR3 is built from 17 residues. Germline V gene data show CDR1 as KGHSH and CDR2 as LQKENI. V was pared by 3 bases and J by 4 bases, with 5 bases of the junction left unmatched. The chain couples TRBV18 to TRBJ2-3; 15 nucleotides match TRBD2. The TCR sequence derives from a woman aged 25 to 39 who had recovered from COVID-19. The sample was PBMCs or T cells enriched from blood (not recorded which). The chain's CDR3 is CASSPAGLAGGSDTQYF. The CDR3 bases are TGTGCCAGCTCACCCGCGGGACTAGCGGGGGGATCAGATACGCAGTATTTT.